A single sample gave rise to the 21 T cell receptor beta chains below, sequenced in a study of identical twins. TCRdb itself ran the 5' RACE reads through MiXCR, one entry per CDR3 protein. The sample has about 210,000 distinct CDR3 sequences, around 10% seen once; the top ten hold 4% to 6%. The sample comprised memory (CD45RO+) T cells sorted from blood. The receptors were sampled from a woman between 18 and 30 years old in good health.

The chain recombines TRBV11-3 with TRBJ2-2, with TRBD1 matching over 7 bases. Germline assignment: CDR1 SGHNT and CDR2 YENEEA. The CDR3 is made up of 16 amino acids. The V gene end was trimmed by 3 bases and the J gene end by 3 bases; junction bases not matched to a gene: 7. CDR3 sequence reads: CASSLAGQVDTGELFF. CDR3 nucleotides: TGTGCCAGCAGCTTGGCTGGACAGGTAGACACCGGGGAGCTGTTTTTT.

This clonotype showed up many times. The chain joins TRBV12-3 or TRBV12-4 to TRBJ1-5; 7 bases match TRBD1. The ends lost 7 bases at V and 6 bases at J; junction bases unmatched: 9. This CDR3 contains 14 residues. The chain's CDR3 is CASMEQGRLQPQHF. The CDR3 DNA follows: TGTGCCAGCATGGAACAGGGGCGGCTTCAGCCCCAGCATTTT.

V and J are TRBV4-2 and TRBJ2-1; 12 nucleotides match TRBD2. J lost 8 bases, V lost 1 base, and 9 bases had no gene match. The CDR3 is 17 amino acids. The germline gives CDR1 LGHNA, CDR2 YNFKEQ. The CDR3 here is CASSQGPASGGVYEQFF. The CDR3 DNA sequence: TGTGCCAGCAGCCAAGGGCCGGCTAGCGGGGGGGTTTATGAGCAGTTCTTC.

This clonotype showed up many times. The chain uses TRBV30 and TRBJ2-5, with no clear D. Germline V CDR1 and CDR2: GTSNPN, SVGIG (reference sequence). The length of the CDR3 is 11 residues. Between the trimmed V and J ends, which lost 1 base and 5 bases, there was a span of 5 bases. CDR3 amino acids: CAWSDGETQYF. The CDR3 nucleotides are TGTGCCTGGAGTGACGGGGAGACCCAGTACTTC.

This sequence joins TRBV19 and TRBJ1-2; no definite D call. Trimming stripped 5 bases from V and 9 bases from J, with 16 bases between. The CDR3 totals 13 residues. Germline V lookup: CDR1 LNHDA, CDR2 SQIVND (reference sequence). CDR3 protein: CASSQGMIVSYTF. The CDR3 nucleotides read TGTGCCAGTAGTCAAGGAATGATTGTAAGCTACACCTTC.

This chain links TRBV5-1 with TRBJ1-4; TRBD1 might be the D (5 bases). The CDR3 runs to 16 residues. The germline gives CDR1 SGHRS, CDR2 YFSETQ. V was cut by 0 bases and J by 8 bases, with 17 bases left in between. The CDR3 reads CASSLAGQGQGEKLFF. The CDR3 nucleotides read TGCGCCAGCAGCTTGGCCGGGCAGGGCCAGGGCGAAAAACTGTTTTTT.

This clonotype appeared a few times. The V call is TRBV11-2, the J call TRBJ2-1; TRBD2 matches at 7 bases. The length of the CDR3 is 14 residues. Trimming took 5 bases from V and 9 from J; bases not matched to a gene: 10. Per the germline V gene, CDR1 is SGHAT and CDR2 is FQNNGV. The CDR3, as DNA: TGTGCCAGCAGCCCAAGTGGGGGGGACGGTGAGCAGTTCTTC. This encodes CASSPSGGDGEQFF. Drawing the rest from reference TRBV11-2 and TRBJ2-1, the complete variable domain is EAGVAQSPRYKIIEKRQSVAFWCNPISGHATLYWYQQILGQGPKLLIQFQNNGVVDDSQLPKDRFSAERLKGVDSTLKIQPAKLEDSAVYLCASSPSGGDGEQFFGPGTRLTVL.

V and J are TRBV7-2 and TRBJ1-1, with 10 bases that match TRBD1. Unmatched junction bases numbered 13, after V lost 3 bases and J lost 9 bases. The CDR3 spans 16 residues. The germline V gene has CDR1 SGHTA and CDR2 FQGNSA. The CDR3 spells CASSFQTAGTGAKAFF. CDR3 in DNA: TGTGCCAGCAGCTTCCAAACTGCCGGGACAGGGGCAAAAGCTTTCTTT. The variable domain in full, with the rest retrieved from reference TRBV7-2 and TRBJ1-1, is GAGVSQSPSNKVTEKGKDVELRCDPISGHTALYWYRQSLGQGLEFLIYFQGNSAPDKSGLPSDRFSAERTGGSVSTLTIQRTQQEDSAVYLCASSFQTAGTGAKAFFGQGTRLTVV.

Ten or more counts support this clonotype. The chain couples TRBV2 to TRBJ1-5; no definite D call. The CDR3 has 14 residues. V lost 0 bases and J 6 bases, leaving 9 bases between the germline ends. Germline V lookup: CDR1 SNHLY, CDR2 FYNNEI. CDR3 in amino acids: CASSEAGEGQPQHF. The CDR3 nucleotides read TGTGCCAGCAGTGAAGCTGGGGAGGGTCAGCCCCAGCATTTT.

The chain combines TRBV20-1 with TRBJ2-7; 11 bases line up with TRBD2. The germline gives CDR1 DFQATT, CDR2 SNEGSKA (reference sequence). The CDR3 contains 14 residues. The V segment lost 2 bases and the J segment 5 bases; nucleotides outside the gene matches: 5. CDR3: CSARQLAGANEQYF. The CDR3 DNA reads TGCAGTGCTAGACAACTAGCGGGAGCGAACGAGCAGTACTTC.

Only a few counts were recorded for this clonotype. Here the CDR3 reads CSATVYSGNTIYF. The CDR3 nucleotides read TGCAGTGCTACAGTTTACTCTGGAAACACCATATATTTT. V and J are TRBV20-1 and TRBJ1-3; no reliable D call. The length of the CDR3 is 13 residues. Between the trimmed V and J ends, which lost 4 bases and 0 bases, there was a span of 7 bases. Germline values: CDR1 DFQATT, CDR2 SNEGSKA (reference sequence).

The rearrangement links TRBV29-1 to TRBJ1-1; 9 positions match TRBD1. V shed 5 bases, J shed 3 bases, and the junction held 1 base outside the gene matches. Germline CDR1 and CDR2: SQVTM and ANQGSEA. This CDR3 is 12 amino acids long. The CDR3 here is CSVRTGDTEAFF. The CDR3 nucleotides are TGCAGCGTTAGGACAGGGGACACTGAAGCTTTCTTT.

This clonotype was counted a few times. This CDR3 is CASSKAGHLKETQYF. CDR3 DNA: TGTGCCAGCAGCAAAGCGGGACACCTTAAAGAGACCCAGTACTTC. This chain connects TRBV21-1 to TRBJ2-5; the D call of TRBD1 is as the table states it, not checked on the DNA. TRBV21-1 is a pseudogene. This CDR3 contains 15 residues.

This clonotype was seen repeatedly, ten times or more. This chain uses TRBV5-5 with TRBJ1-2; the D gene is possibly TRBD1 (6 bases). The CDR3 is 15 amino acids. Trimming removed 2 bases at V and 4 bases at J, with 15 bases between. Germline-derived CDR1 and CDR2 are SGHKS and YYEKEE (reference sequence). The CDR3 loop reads CASSFAQGEAYGYTF. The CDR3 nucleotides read TGTGCCAGCAGCTTCGCACAGGGTGAGGCCTATGGCTACACCTTC.

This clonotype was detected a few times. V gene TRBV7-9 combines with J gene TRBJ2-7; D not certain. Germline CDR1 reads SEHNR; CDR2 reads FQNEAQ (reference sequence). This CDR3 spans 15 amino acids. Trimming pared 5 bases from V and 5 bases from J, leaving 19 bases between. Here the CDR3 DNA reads TGTGCCAGCAGCCCCGACACCGGGTCCCTCCACGAGCAGTACTTC. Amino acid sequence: CASSPDTGSLHEQYF.

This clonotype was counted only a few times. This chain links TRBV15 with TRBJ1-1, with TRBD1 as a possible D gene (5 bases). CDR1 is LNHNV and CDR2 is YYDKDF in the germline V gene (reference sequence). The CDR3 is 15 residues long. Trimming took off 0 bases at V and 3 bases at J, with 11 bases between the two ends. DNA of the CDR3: TGTGCCACCAGCAGAGAGGAATTAGGGGACACTGAAGCTTTCTTT. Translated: CATSREELGDTEAFF.

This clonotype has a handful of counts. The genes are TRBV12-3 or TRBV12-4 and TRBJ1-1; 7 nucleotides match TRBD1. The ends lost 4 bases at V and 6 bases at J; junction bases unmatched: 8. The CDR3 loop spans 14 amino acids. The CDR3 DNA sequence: TGTGCCAGCAGTTCTCTAGGGGGGACAGCTGAAGCTTTCTTT. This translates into CASSSLGGTAEAFF.

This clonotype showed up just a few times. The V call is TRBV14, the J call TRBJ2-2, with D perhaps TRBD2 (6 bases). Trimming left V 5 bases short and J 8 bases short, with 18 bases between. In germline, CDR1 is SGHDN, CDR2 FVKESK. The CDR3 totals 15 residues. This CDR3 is CASSAVWGGAGELFF. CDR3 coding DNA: TGTGCCAGCAGCGCCGTTTGGGGAGGCGCTGGGGAGCTGTTTTTT.

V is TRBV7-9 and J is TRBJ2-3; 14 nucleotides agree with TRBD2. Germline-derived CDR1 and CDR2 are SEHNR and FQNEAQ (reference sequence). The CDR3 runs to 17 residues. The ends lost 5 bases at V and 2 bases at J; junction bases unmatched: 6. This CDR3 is CASSRGLAGGYTDTQYF. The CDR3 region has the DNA TGTGCCAGCAGCCGAGGACTAGCGGGAGGATACACAGATACGCAGTATTTT.

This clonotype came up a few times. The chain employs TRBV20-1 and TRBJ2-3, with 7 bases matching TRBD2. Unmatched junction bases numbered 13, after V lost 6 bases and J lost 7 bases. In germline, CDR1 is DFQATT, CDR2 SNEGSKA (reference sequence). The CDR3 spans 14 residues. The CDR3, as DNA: TGCAGTGCAACCCTAGCGGAACACAGTAATACGCAGTATTTT. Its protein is CSATLAEHSNTQYF.

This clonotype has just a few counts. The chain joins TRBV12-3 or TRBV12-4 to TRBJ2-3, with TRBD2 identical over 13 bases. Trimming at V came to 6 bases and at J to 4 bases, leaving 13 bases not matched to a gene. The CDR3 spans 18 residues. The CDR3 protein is CASSPYLGLAGDADTQYF. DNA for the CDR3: TGTGCCAGCAGCCCCTATCTCGGACTAGCGGGAGACGCAGATACGCAGTATTTT.